This T cell receptor beta chain was observed in a study of Ad26.COV2.S vaccination and SARS-CoV-2 variants. Study background: Vaccine-arm donor from the placebo-controlled COV1001 Ad26.COV2.S trial. Study conclusions and caveats: Similar non-spike TCR breadth was seen in vaccine and placebo recipients.

The V and J ends lost 5 bases and 6 bases, in that order; junction bases with no gene match: 7. This CDR3 has 13 residues. CDR1 is SGHVS, CDR2 FNYEAQ, per germline. Treatment of the sample: 19 received Ad26.COV2.S at low or high dose, single or two shots; roughly five received placebo; per-sample allocation not given. Sampling occurred on day 63 after the first vaccine or placebo injection. Vaccination employed an Ad26 vector expressing the Wuhan-strain SARS-CoV-2 spike. Produced via immunoSEQ multiplex PCR; TCRdb's table is partial and in-frame only. The sample carries about 440,000 clones, around 88% recorded once. This clone showed up just once. Its antigen remains unknown.

J is TRBJ2-7 and V is TRBV7-6; TRBD1 matches 7 bases. The receptor's source is a person between 18 and 65 years old who received the Ad26.COV2.S COVID-19 vaccine or a placebo. The sequencing here drew on peripheral blood, taken in a trial of Ad26.COV2.S vaccine versus placebo. CDR3 sequence reads: CASSPRQGGEQYF. CDR3 nucleotide sequence: TGTGCCAGCAGCCCGCGACAGGGTGGCGAGCAGTACTTC.